These T cell receptor beta chains were read from a single sample in a study of PD-L1 blockade in urothelial cancer. TCRdb's copy holds only in-frame clones and misses some; the assay was immunoSEQ multiplex PCR. The profile covers 20,000 to 25,000 clones, with 82% appearing a single time and about 1.6% taken by the ten largest. Here the sequenced sample was PBMCs, taken around atezolizumab (anti-PD-L1) treatment. These receptors were collected from a man aged 70-80 years with urothelial cancer. Both conserved end residues are part of each CDR3. Each record gives: clone size, D gene, J gene, V gene, CDR3 protein, CDR3 DNA. A D gene is named only where the DNA matches it firmly. Clone size is shown for a subset of rows, as once, few, many or a class of expanded clone.

abundance: NA; d_gene: NA; j_gene: TRBJ1-2; v_gene: TRBV28; CDR3aa: CASSLWEGSPGYGYTF; CDR3nt: TGTGCCAGCAGTTTATGGGAGGGCTCCCCGGGCTATGGCTACACCTTC
abundance: NA; d_gene: TRBD2; j_gene: TRBJ2-3; v_gene: TRBV6-4; CDR3aa: CASSDVGTQAGLDTQYF; CDR3nt: TGTGCCAGCAGTGACGTCGGTACTCAAGCGGGACTAGATACGCAGTATTTT
abundance: NA; d_gene: TRBD2; j_gene: TRBJ2-1; v_gene: TRBV9; CDR3aa: CASSETSGWLLNSYNEQFF; CDR3nt: TGTGCCAGCAGCGAGACTAGCGGGTGGCTTCTCAACTCCTACAATGAGCAGTTCTTC
abundance: NA; d_gene: NA; j_gene: TRBJ2-7; v_gene: TRBV5-4; CDR3aa: CASSSRGQDEQYF; CDR3nt: TGTGCCAGCAGCTCACGGGGTCAGGACGAGCAGTACTTC
abundance: NA; d_gene: TRBD1; j_gene: TRBJ1-2; v_gene: TRBV28; CDR3aa: CASSSPIGGANYGYTF; CDR3nt: TGTGCCAGCAGCTCCCCCATAGGGGGCGCTAACTATGGCTACACCTTC
abundance: NA; d_gene: TRBD1; j_gene: TRBJ1-2; v_gene: TRBV23-1; CDR3aa: CASSQSSGGIYGYTF; CDR3nt: TGCGCCAGCAGTCAATCGTCAGGGGGGATCTATGGCTACACCTTC
abundance: NA; d_gene: NA; j_gene: TRBJ1-1; v_gene: TRBV9; CDR3aa: CASSPNQANTEAFF; CDR3nt: TGTGCCAGCAGCCCCAACCAGGCGAACACTGAAGCTTTCTTT
abundance: NA; d_gene: NA; j_gene: TRBJ2-6; v_gene: TRBV7-9; CDR3aa: CASTIGSGANVLTF; CDR3nt: TGTGCCAGCACAATCGGCTCTGGGGCCAACGTCCTGACTTTC
abundance: NA; d_gene: TRBD2; j_gene: TRBJ2-1; v_gene: TRBV4-1; CDR3aa: CASSQDPRRETNNEQFF; CDR3nt: TGCGCCAGCAGCCAAGATCCAAGGCGGGAGACGAACAATGAGCAGTTCTTC
abundance: NA; d_gene: NA; j_gene: TRBJ2-1; v_gene: TRBV6-4; CDR3aa: CASSDSIKHNEQFF; CDR3nt: TGTGCCAGCAGTGACTCGATCAAGCACAATGAGCAGTTCTTC
abundance: NA; d_gene: NA; j_gene: TRBJ2-1; v_gene: TRBV28; CDR3aa: CASSSPGARESSNEQFF; CDR3nt: TGTGCCAGCAGTTCACCGGGGGCGCGGGAGTCATCCAATGAGCAGTTCTTC
abundance: once; d_gene: TRBD1; j_gene: TRBJ2-7; v_gene: TRBV7-9; CDR3aa: CASSPGQGDYEQYF; CDR3nt: TGTGCCAGCAGCCCGGGACAGGGAGACTACGAGCAGTACTTC
abundance: few; d_gene: NA; j_gene: TRBJ2-2; v_gene: TRBV6-1; CDR3aa: CASSEGRYTGELFF; CDR3nt: TGTGCCAGCAGTGAAGGGCGGTACACCGGGGAGCTGTTTTTT
abundance: few; d_gene: NA; j_gene: TRBJ1-1; v_gene: TRBV19; CDR3aa: CASKRTDYNTEAFF; CDR3nt: TGTGCCAGTAAGAGGACAGACTATAACACTGAAGCTTTCTTT
abundance: NA; d_gene: TRBD1; j_gene: TRBJ1-4; v_gene: TRBV5-1; CDR3aa: CASSLGQGWEKLFF; CDR3nt: TGCGCCAGCAGCTTGGGACAGGGCTGGGAAAAACTGTTTTTT
abundance: NA; d_gene: NA; j_gene: TRBJ2-5; v_gene: TRBV6-6; CDR3aa: CASLQGMETQYF; CDR3nt: TGTGCCAGCTTACAGGGAATGGAGACCCAGTACTTC
abundance: NA; d_gene: TRBD2; j_gene: TRBJ2-1; v_gene: TRBV7-2; CDR3aa: CAKAGGSAYNEQFF; CDR3nt: TGTGCCAAAGCGGGAGGTAGCGCCTACAATGAGCAGTTCTTC
abundance: NA; d_gene: NA; j_gene: TRBJ2-7; v_gene: TRBV9; CDR3aa: CASSASGTPIGEQYF; CDR3nt: TGTGCCAGCAGCGCCTCCGGGACACCCATTGGCGAGCAGTACTTC
abundance: once; d_gene: NA; j_gene: TRBJ2-5; v_gene: TRBV4-3; CDR3aa: CASSRGRRSGAPETQYF; CDR3nt: TGCGCCAGCAGCAGAGGACGTCGTAGTGGGGCCCCTGAGACCCAGTACTTC
abundance: NA; d_gene: NA; j_gene: TRBJ1-1; v_gene: TRBV15; CDR3aa: CATSPRGGSTEAFF; CDR3nt: TGTGCCACCAGCCCGAGAGGAGGGTCCACTGAAGCTTTCTTT